This T cell receptor (beta chain) appears in the sequencing data of a study of shared clonotypes between healthy human individuals. Looking at the study overall: Each donor had three CD4 naive, three CD4 memory, two CD8 naive and one CD8 memory plate.

The study's findings and limits: Enrolling few donors narrowed the genetic and exposure-history diversity that was represented. Clonotype sharing across several donors was observed for around 5.1% of naive CD4 clonotypes. Clonotype sharing among the donors was expected to vary with sequencing depth.

TCRdb's copy holds only in-frame clones and misses some; the assay was immunoSEQ multiplex PCR. The sample contains about 2.1 million clones, just over 90% of which appear only once. Naive CD8 cells were CD45RO-negative, positively selected for CCR7, excluding terminally differentiated effector memory CD45RA+ cells. CDR1 is MDHEN, CDR2 SYDVKM, per germline. This CDR3 contains 16 residues. Trimming cost V 3 bases and J 8 bases, with 22 bases left between them. As to this clone: Its antigen is undetermined.

Input material: naive CD8+ T cells from PBMCs. The source is a man aged 18 to 30 in good health. Some clones in this sample may be carry-over from other donors' samples. The chain is built from TRBV28 and TRBJ1-2, with D possibly being TRBD1 (6 bases). DNA of the CDR3: TGTGCCAGCAGTTTTCCCTGGACAGCCCGCGTTGAGGGCTACACCTTC. Protein product: CASSFPWTARVEGYTF.